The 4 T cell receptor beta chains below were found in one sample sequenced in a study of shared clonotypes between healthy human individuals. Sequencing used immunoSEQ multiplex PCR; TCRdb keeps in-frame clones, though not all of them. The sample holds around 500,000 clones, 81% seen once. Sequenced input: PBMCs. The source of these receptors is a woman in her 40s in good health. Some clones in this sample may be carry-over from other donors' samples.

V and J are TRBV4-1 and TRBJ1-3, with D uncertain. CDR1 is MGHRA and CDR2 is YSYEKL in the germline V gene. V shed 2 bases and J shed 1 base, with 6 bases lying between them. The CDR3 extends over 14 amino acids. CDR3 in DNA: TGCGCCAGCAGCCAACCCGGGTCTGGAAACACCATATATTTT. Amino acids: CASSQPGSGNTIYF.

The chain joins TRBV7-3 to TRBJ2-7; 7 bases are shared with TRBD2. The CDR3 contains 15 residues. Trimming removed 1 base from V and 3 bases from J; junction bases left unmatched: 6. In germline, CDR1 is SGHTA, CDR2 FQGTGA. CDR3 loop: CASSLMAGAYYEQYF. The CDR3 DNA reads TGTGCCAGCAGCTTAATGGCGGGAGCTTACTACGAGCAGTACTTC.

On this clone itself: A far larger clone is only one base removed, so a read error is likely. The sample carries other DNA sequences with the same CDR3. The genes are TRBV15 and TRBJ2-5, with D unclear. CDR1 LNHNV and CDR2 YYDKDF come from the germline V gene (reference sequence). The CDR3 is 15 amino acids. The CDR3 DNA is TGTGCTACCAGCAGAGATCCTCAGCAACAAGAGACCCAGTACTTC. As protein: CATSRDPQQQETQYF.

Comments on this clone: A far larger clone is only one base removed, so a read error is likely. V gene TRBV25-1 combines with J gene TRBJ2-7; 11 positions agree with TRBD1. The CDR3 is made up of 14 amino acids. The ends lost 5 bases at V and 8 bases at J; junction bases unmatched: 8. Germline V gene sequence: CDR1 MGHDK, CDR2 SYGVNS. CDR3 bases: TGTGCCAGCAGTCGGACAGGGGGCACATACAAGCAGTACTTC. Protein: CASSRTGGTYKQYF.